The present entry profiles one T cell receptor (beta chain) with its context. The sample belongs to a study of regulatory T cells in long-lasting Graves disease. This CDR3 contains 12 residues. The ends lost 7 bases at V and 6 bases at J; junction bases unmatched: 0. Germline values: CDR1 KGHDR, CDR2 SFDVKD. Arm-PCR with iRepertoire HTBI primers amplified the CDR3 regions for these TCR beta libraries. TCRdb used MiXCR to reprocess the multiplex PCR reads, holding one entry per CDR3 protein. Of just over 600,000 distinct CDR3 sequences listed, under 20% were seen once; the top ten hold approximately 20%. Regarding time point: newly diagnosed GD, antithyroid drugs for less than 3 months. PBMC RNA served as the TCR library source. This same sample was also taken into another study, of T cells in Graves' hyperthyroidism and ophthalmopathy. That work adds: The definition of stable Graves' hyperthyroidism was no ophthalmopathy progression within 18 months. During a first-round RT-PCR of the TCR CDR3, the HTBI primer set was used. Most clonotypes expanded in thyroid above 0.001 were likewise present in blood.

This receptor was obtained from a woman under 40 with Graves disease. The sample in question was peripheral blood mononuclear cells (PBMCs), obtained at new diagnosis, from a patient treated with antithyroid drugs. The V gene is TRBV24-1, the J gene TRBJ2-1; 9 bases are shared with TRBD1. Here the CDR3 reads CATRQGANEQFF. The CDR3 DNA follows: TGTGCCACCAGACAGGGGGCCAATGAGCAGTTCTTC.